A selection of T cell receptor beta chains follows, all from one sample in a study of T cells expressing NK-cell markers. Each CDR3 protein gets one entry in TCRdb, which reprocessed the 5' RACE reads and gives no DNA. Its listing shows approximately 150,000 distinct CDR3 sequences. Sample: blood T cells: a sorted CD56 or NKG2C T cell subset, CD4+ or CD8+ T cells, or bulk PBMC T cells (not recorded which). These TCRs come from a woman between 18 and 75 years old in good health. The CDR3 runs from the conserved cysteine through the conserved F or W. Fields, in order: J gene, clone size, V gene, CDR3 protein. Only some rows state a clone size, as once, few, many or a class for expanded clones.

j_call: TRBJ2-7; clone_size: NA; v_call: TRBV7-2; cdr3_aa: CASSSGLAGAEQYF
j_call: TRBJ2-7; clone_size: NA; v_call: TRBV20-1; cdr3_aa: CSARDSTGKFYEQYF
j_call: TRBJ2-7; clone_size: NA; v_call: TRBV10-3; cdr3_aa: CAISEGPGTSYEQYF
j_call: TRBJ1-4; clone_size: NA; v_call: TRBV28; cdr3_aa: CASTPGGEARKLFF
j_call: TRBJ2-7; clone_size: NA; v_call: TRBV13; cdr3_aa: CATTTGYALPYEQYF
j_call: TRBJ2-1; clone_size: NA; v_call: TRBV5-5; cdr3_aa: CASSPFVQGEQFF
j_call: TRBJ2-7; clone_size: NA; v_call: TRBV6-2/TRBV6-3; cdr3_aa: CASSLSYYEQYF
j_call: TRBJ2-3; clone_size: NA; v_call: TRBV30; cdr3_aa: CAWTSGGRGDTQYF
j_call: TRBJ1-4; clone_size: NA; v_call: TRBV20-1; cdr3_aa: CSARDSDEKLFF
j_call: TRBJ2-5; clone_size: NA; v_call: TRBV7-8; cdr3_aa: CASSSRWTSGIVAETQYF
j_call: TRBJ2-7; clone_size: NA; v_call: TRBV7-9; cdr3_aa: CASSQTSGSYSYEQYF
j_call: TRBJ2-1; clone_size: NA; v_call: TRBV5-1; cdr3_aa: CASLPGTSGNEQFF
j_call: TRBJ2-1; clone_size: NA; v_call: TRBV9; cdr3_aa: CASSVEASGLSRFF
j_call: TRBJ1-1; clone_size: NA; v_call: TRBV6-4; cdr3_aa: CASRDSTNTEAFF
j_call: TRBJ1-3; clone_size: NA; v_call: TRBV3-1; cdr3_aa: CASSQLSSGNTIYF
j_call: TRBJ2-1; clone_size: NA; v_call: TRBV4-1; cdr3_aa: CASSPSGLAGDEQFF
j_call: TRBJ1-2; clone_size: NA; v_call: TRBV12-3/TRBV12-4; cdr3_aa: CASRRHDNYGYTF
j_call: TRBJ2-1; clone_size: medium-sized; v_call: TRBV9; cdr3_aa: CASSVARGGYNEQFF
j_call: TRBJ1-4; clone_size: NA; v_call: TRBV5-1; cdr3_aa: CASSGGPMATNEKLFF
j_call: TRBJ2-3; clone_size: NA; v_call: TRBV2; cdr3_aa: CASSVDGHTDTQYF
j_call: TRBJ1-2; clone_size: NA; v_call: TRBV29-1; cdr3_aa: CSARMYDYGYTF
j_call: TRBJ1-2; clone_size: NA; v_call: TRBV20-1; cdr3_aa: CSAETLGYGYTF
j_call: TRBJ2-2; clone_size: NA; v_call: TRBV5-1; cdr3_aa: CASSLGQWGGELFF
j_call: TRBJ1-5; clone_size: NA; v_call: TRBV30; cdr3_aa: CAWAQGENQPQHF
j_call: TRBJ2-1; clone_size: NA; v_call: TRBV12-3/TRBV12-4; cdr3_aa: CASSFGGATYNEQFF
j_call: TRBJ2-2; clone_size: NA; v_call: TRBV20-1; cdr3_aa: CSARDRAGDGENTGELFF
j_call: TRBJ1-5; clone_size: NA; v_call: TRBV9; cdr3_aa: CASSGGTGPNQPQHF
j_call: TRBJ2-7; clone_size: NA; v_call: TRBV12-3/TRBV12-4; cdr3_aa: CASSLAGGAAEQYF
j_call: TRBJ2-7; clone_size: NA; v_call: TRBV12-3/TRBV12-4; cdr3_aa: CASRKTGVEQYF
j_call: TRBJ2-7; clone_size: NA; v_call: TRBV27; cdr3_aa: CASSLEGQPYEQYF
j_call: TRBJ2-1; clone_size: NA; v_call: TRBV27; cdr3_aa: CASSLIDRGLWAESSYNEQFF
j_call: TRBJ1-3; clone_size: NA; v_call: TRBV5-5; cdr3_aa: CASKWAGGSGNTIYF
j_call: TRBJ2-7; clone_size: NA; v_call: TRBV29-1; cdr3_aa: CSVEGAQGLGYEQYF
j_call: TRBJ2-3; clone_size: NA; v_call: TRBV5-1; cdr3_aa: CASSAQGNSGDTQYF
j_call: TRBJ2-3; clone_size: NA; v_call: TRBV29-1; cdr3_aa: CSVLASGPRGGTDTQYF
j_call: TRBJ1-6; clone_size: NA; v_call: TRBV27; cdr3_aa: CASSLASRGSPLHF
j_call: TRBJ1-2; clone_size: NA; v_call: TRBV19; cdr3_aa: CASTRHRGQGNGYTF
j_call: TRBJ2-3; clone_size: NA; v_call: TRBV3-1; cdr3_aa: CAAGVPNTDTQYF
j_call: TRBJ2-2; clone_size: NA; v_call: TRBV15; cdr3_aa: CATSSPPGTSGRTGELFF
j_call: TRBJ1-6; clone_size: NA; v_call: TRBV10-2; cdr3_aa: CASRTGDSYNSPLHF
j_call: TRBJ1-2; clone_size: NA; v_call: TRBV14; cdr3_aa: CASSQGDAYGYTF
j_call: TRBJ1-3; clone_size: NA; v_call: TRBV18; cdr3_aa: CASSPSAAGNTIYF
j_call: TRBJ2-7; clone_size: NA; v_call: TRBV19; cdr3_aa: CASSITGVGGYEQYF
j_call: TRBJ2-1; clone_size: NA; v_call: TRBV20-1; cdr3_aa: CSAREPSGANEQFF
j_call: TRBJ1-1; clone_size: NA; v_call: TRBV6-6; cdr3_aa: CASSQTDARTFF
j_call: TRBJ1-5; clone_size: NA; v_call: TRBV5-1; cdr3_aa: CASSLDGGAGYQPQHF